This section outlines one TCR beta chain sequence together with its context. Its specificity is not known. This entry belongs to a study of T cell responses to AZD1222 COVID-19 vaccine. Study findings and constraints: CD4 TCRs associated with vaccination spanned spike, dominating at 160-218 and 743-854. Nearly half of spike-specific TCRs reportedly target unmutated variant regions. Spike-specific TCR breadth and depth both grew after two AZD1222 doses. White British people made up most donors, females outnumbered males, and clonal diversity was possibly underestimated.

Sequencing used immunoSEQ multiplex PCR; TCRdb keeps in-frame clones, though not all of them. The data contain 150,000 to 200,000 clones, around 85% of them singletons. This CDR3 is 12 amino acids long. Germline loops: CDR1 SNHLY, CDR2 FYNNEI. V was trimmed by 8 bases and J by 9 bases, leaving 16 bases between them. This chain joins TRBV2 and TRBJ1-1; tentatively, D is TRBD1 (5 bases). The starting material was peripheral blood, obtained 28 days after the second AZD1222 dose. This sequence was found in an adult who received the AZD1222 COVID-19 vaccine. CDR3 sequence: CASFSWDGQAFF. In DNA form, the CDR3 reads TGTGCCAGCTTTAGTTGGGACGGACAAGCTTTCTTT.